Listed below are T cell receptor beta chains from one sample, sequenced in a study of blood T cell repertoires in COVID-19. The repertoire was sequenced with immunoSEQ multiplex PCR; TCRdb's copy has only in-frame clones and lacks some. The table records around 200,000 clones, about 83% of them present only once. The material sequenced was peripheral blood. All receptors derive from a middle-aged man with active or convalescent COVID-19. Each CDR3 is given with its conserved first and last residue.

V: TRBV7-2; CDR3: CASSLTSLYEQYF
V: TRBV28; CDR3: CASSPSGYGGTEAFF
V: TRBV5-1; CDR3: CASSLDTIENNSPLHF
V: TRBV7-2; CDR3: CASSTVVGQPTPNTF
V: TRBV6-5; CDR3: CASSLGRERNEQFF
V: TRBV5-8; CDR3: CASCFDQGQGTYNEQFF
V: TRBV4-1; CDR3: CASSQDSPAGGSNQPQHF
V: TRBV6-5; CDR3: CASRTGTPPGYTF
V: TRBV7-9; CDR3: CASSLLGGEFNTGELFF
V: TRBV6-5; CDR3: CASSYSTGGYEQFF
V: TRBV29-1; CDR3: CSVSNRDRLHGYTF
V: TRBV30; CDR3: CAWDPGARNEKLFF
V: TRBV4-2; CDR3: CASSLRTSQITTDTQYF
V: TRBV3-1/TRBV3-2; CDR3: CASSHSTGTATYEQYF
V: TRBV30; CDR3: CAGSSGRNPDTQYF
V: TRBV11-3; CDR3: CASSSTGPGRGYTF
V: TRBV7-8; CDR3: CASSFAWTSGNEQFF
V: TRBV20-1; CDR3: CSASIDYGYTF